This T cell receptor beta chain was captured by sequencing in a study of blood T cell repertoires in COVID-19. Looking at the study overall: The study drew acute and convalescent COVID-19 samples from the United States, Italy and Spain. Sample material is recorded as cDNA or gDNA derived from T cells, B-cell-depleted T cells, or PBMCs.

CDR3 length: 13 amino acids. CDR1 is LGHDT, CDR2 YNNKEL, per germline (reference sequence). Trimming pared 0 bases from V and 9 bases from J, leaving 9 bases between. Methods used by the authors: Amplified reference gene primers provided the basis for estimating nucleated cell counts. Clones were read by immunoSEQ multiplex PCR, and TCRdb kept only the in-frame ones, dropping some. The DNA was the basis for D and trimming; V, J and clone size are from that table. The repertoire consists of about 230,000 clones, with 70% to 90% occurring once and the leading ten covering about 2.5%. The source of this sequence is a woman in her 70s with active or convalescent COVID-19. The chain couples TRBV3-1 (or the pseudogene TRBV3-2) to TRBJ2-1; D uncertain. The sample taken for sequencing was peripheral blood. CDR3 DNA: TGTGCCAGCAGCCAAGACGAGATCGGTGAGCAGTTCTTC. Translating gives CASSQDEIGEQFF.